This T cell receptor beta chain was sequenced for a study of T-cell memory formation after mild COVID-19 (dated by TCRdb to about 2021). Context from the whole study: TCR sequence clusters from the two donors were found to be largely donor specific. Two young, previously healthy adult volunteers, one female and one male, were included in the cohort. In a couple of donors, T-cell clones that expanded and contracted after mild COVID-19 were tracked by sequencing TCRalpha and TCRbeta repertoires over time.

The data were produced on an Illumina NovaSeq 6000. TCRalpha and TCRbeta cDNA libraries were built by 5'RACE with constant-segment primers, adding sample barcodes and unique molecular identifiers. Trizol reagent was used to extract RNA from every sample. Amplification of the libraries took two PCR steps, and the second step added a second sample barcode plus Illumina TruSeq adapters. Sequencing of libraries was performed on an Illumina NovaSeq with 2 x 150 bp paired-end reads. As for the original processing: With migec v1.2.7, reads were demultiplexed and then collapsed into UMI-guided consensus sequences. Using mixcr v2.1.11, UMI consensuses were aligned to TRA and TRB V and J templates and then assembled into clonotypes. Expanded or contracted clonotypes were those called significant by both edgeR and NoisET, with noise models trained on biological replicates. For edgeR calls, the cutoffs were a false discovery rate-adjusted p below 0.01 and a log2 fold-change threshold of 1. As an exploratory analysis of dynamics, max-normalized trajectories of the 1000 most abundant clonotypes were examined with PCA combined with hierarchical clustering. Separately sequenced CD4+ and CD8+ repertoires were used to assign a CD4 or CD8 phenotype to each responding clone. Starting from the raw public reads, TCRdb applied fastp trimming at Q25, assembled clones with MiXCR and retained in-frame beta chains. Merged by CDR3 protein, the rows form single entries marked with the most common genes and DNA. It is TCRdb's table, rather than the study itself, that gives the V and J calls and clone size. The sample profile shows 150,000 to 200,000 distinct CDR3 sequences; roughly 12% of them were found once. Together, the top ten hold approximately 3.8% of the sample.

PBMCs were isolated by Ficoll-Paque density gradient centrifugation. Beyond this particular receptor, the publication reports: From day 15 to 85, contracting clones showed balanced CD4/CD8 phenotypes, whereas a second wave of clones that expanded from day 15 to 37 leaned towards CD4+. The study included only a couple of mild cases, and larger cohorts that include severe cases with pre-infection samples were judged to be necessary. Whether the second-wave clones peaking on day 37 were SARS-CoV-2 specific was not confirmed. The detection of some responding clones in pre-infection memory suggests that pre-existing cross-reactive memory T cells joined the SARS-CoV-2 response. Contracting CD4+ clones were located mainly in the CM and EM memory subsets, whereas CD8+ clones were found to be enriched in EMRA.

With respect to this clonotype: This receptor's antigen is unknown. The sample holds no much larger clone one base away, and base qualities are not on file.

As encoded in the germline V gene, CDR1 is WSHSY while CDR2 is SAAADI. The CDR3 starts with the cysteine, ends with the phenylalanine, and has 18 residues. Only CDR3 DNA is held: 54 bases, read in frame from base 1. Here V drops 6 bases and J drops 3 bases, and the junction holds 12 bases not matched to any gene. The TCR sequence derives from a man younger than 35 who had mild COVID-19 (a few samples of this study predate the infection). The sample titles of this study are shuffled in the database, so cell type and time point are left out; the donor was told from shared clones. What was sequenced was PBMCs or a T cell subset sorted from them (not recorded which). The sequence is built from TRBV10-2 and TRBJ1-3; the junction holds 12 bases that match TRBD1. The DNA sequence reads TGCGCCAGCAGGTCCGGGACAGGGGGCCTCTCGGGTGGAAACACCATATATTTT. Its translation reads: CASRSGTGGLSGGNTIYF.